The rows below give T cell receptor beta chains drawn from one sample of a study of T cells after yellow fever vaccination. A single record per CDR3 protein comes from TCRdb applying MiXCR to the 5' RACE reads. The data hold some 500,000 distinct CDR3 sequences, with roughly 14% observed a single time. Material: PBMCs, obtained on the day of the yellow fever booster vaccination. The receptors here all came from a man aged 30-40 years who received the YFV17D yellow fever vaccine. CDR3s include the opening cysteine and the closing phenylalanine or tryptophan. The order of the fields is clone size, V gene, D gene, J gene, CDR3 protein, CDR3 DNA. D genes are given only for firm matches. A row's size may be missing; if present it is once, few, many or a size class.

clone size: few
V gene: TRBV10-2
D gene: -
J gene: TRBJ2-1
CDR3 protein: CASSESEYNEQFF
CDR3 DNA: TGCGCCAGCAGTGAATCGGAATACAATGAGCAGTTCTTC

clone size: few
V gene: TRBV7-8
D gene: -
J gene: TRBJ2-7
CDR3 protein: CASSRGTGLDYEQYF
CDR3 DNA: TGTGCCAGCAGCCGAGGGACGGGACTCGACTACGAGCAGTACTTC

clone size: -
V gene: TRBV9
D gene: -
J gene: TRBJ2-4
CDR3 protein: CASSPYSGTTRNIQYF
CDR3 DNA: TGTGCCAGCAGCCCTTATTCCGGGACAACGAGAAACATTCAGTACTTC

clone size: -
V gene: TRBV20-1
D gene: -
J gene: TRBJ2-4
CDR3 protein: CSARDLVGGTIGDIQYF
CDR3 DNA: TGCAGTGCTAGAGATCTCGTCGGCGGGACCATTGGGGACATTCAGTACTTC

clone size: many
V gene: TRBV7-9
D gene: -
J gene: TRBJ1-2
CDR3 protein: CASSLGGARSYGYTF
CDR3 DNA: TGTGCCAGCAGCCTGGGGGGAGCCAGGAGCTATGGCTACACCTTC

clone size: few
V gene: TRBV7-2
D gene: TRBD2
J gene: TRBJ2-3
CDR3 protein: CASSFFWGGADTQYF
CDR3 DNA: TGTGCCAGCAGCTTTTTTTGGGGGGGAGCAGATACGCAGTATTTT

clone size: few
V gene: TRBV28
D gene: -
J gene: TRBJ1-1
CDR3 protein: CASSLGGYRNTEAFF
CDR3 DNA: TGTGCCAGCAGTTTAGGGGGGTACCGGAACACTGAAGCTTTCTTT

clone size: -
V gene: TRBV6-1
D gene: -
J gene: TRBJ2-7
CDR3 protein: CASTPGRSYEQYF
CDR3 DNA: TGTGCCAGCACCCCGGGACGCTCCTACGAGCAGTACTTC

clone size: many
V gene: TRBV6-1
D gene: TRBD1
J gene: TRBJ1-1
CDR3 protein: CASSEAWWRAGGMNTEAFF
CDR3 DNA: TGTGCCAGCAGTGAAGCGTGGTGGAGGGCAGGGGGCATGAACACTGAAGCTTTCTTT

clone size: few
V gene: TRBV7-8
D gene: TRBD2
J gene: TRBJ2-7
CDR3 protein: CASSTGLAELYEQYF
CDR3 DNA: TGTGCCAGCAGCACAGGACTAGCGGAACTTTACGAGCAGTACTTC

clone size: few
V gene: TRBV11-2
D gene: TRBD2
J gene: TRBJ2-5
CDR3 protein: CASSLGLLAGGTQETQYF
CDR3 DNA: TGTGCCAGCAGCTTAGGGTTACTAGCGGGAGGTACGCAAGAGACCCAGTACTTC

clone size: few
V gene: TRBV5-1
D gene: TRBD1
J gene: TRBJ1-2
CDR3 protein: CASSSETGTNGYTF
CDR3 DNA: TGCGCCAGCAGCTCGGAGACAGGGACTAATGGCTACACCTTC

clone size: -
V gene: TRBV27
D gene: -
J gene: TRBJ2-7
CDR3 protein: CAPVKRAYLYEQYF
CDR3 DNA: TGTGCCCCGGTAAAGCGGGCCTACCTCTACGAGCAGTACTTC

clone size: few
V gene: TRBV5-6
D gene: -
J gene: TRBJ2-1
CDR3 protein: CASSLGPRGENEQFF
CDR3 DNA: TGTGCCAGCAGCTTGGGCCCACGTGGCGAGAATGAGCAGTTCTTC

clone size: many
V gene: TRBV4-3
D gene: TRBD2
J gene: TRBJ2-1
CDR3 protein: CASSQSPSGSSYNEQFF
CDR3 DNA: TGCGCCAGCAGCCAATCTCCTAGCGGGAGCTCCTACAATGAGCAGTTCTTC

clone size: -
V gene: TRBV5-4
D gene: -
J gene: TRBJ2-7
CDR3 protein: CASSLGGSESRQYF
CDR3 DNA: TGTGCCAGCAGCTTGGGGGGTTCTGAATCCCGGCAGTACTTC

clone size: few
V gene: TRBV6-5
D gene: -
J gene: TRBJ1-2
CDR3 protein: CASSYFRIYGYTF
CDR3 DNA: TGTGCCAGCAGTTATTTCCGGATCTATGGCTACACCTTC

clone size: few
V gene: TRBV5-6
D gene: -
J gene: TRBJ2-7
CDR3 protein: CASSLGPPSSYEQYF
CDR3 DNA: TGTGCCAGCAGCTTGGGGCCTCCGAGCTCCTACGAGCAGTACTTC

clone size: few
V gene: TRBV10-2
D gene: -
J gene: TRBJ1-1
CDR3 protein: CASSETPLLGTEAFF
CDR3 DNA: TGCGCCAGCAGTGAGACCCCCCTCCTAGGGACTGAAGCTTTCTTT

clone size: few
V gene: TRBV5-1
D gene: -
J gene: TRBJ2-2
CDR3 protein: CASSLSPADTGELFF
CDR3 DNA: TGCGCCAGCAGCTTGTCGCCAGCTGACACCGGGGAGCTGTTTTTT

clone size: -
V gene: TRBV3-1
D gene: TRBD2
J gene: TRBJ2-3
CDR3 protein: CASSHPSRLAGKDTQYF
CDR3 DNA: TGTGCCAGCAGCCACCCTAGTCGACTAGCGGGAAAAGATACGCAGTATTTT

clone size: -
V gene: TRBV11-2
D gene: -
J gene: TRBJ2-7
CDR3 protein: CASSPGQRAYEQYF
CDR3 DNA: TGTGCCAGCAGCCCGGGACAGCGGGCCTACGAGCAGTACTTC

clone size: many
V gene: TRBV7-2
D gene: -
J gene: TRBJ2-7
CDR3 protein: CASSSSPEPAGYEQYF
CDR3 DNA: TGTGCCAGCAGCTCCAGCCCGGAGCCGGCGGGGTACGAGCAGTACTTC

clone size: few
V gene: TRBV5-4
D gene: TRBD1
J gene: TRBJ1-5
CDR3 protein: CASSLGDRGGQPQHF
CDR3 DNA: TGTGCCAGCAGCTTGGGGGACAGGGGCGGTCAGCCCCAGCATTTT

clone size: few
V gene: TRBV7-2
D gene: -
J gene: TRBJ2-1
CDR3 protein: CASSLMAHGKQFF
CDR3 DNA: TGTGCCAGCAGCCTCATGGCCCACGGGAAGCAGTTCTTC

clone size: -
V gene: TRBV20-1
D gene: TRBD1
J gene: TRBJ2-7
CDR3 protein: CSVWGQGDYEQYF
CDR3 DNA: TGCAGTGTTTGGGGACAGGGAGACTACGAGCAGTACTTC

clone size: -
V gene: TRBV4-2
D gene: -
J gene: TRBJ2-3
CDR3 protein: CASSQERLVRTDTQYF
CDR3 DNA: TGTGCCAGCAGCCAAGAGAGACTAGTGAGGACAGATACGCAGTATTTT

clone size: -
V gene: TRBV6-5
D gene: -
J gene: TRBJ1-3
CDR3 protein: CASSYSTGTGSSGNTIYF
CDR3 DNA: TGTGCCAGCAGTTACTCGACCGGGACGGGGAGCTCTGGAAACACCATATATTTT

clone size: few
V gene: TRBV6-2/TRBV6-3
D gene: -
J gene: TRBJ2-7
CDR3 protein: CASSYSQGFRYEQYF
CDR3 DNA: TGTGCCAGCAGTTACTCGCAAGGGTTTCGGTACGAGCAGTACTTC